The clone carrying this TCR beta chain was seen many times. TCRdb re-analysed the 5' RACE reads in MiXCR, keeping a single row per CDR3 protein. In the table there are tens of thousands of distinct CDR3 sequences, 28% of which are singletons. This CDR3 spans 12 amino acids. The germline V gene has CDR1 SEHNR and CDR2 FQNEAQ (reference sequence). Trimming took off 2 bases at V and 2 bases at J, with 3 bases between the two ends. This chain connects TRBV7-9 to TRBJ1-1; D gene ambiguous. Sequences were obtained from tumor-infiltrating memory CD4+ T cells sorted from the breast tumor. Subset indicated: memory CD4+ T cells, CD4+CD45RO+CD25-. The clonotype originates from a female donor with breast cancer. The CDR3 region is CASSLLNTEAFF. DNA for the CDR3: TGTGCCAGCAGCTTACTCAACACTGAAGCTTTCTTT.